This is a list of T cell receptor beta chains from one sample in a study of OX40 agonist ivuxolimab in advanced cancers. Produced via immunoSEQ multiplex PCR; TCRdb's table is partial and in-frame only. The repertoire holds 10,000 to 13,000 clones, with about 73% as singletons. The sequencing here drew on CD4+ or CD8+ T cells sorted from blood, taken in a trial of the OX40 agonist ivuxolimab. All receptors come from an adult with an advanced solid tumor such as melanoma, head and neck, liver or kidney cancer. CDR3s include the opening cysteine and the closing phenylalanine or tryptophan. The order of the fields is V gene, J gene, D gene, clone size, CDR3 DNA, CDR3 protein. D genes are given only for firm matches. Clone size is shown for a subset of rows, as once, few, many or a class of expanded clone.

v_gene: TRBV9; j_gene: TRBJ2-7; d_gene: TRBD1; abundance: .; CDR3nt: TGTGCCAGCAGCGAACCTTTCGGACAGGCGAACCACGAGCAGTACTTC; CDR3aa: CASSEPFGQANHEQYF
v_gene: TRBV27; j_gene: TRBJ1-3; d_gene: .; abundance: .; CDR3nt: TGTGCCAGCAGTTTATCGAGGGGCTATGGAAACACCATATATTTT; CDR3aa: CASSLSRGYGNTIYF
v_gene: TRBV21-1; j_gene: TRBJ2-7; d_gene: .; abundance: .; CDR3nt: TGTGCCAGCAGTCCCCAGTGGGTCCTCCCCTACGAGCAGTACTTC; CDR3aa: CASSPQWVLPYEQYF
v_gene: TRBV5-4; j_gene: TRBJ2-1; d_gene: TRBD2; abundance: .; CDR3nt: TGTGCCAGCAGCGCGGGAGAAAGGGCCAATGAGCAGTTCTTC; CDR3aa: CASSAGERANEQFF
v_gene: TRBV30; j_gene: TRBJ2-7; d_gene: TRBD2; abundance: .; CDR3nt: TGTGCCTGGAGTTCCCATAGCGGGGCAATCTCCTACGAGCAGTACTTC; CDR3aa: CAWSSHSGAISYEQYF
v_gene: TRBV4-3; j_gene: TRBJ2-7; d_gene: .; abundance: .; CDR3nt: TGCGCCAGCAGCCAAGTTCTTAGCGGAGCGATCTACGAGCAGTACTTC; CDR3aa: CASSQVLSGAIYEQYF
v_gene: TRBV28; j_gene: TRBJ1-1; d_gene: .; abundance: .; CDR3nt: TGTGCCAGCAGTTACAGATTCAAGGACACTGAAGCTTTCTTT; CDR3aa: CASSYRFKDTEAFF
v_gene: TRBV29-1; j_gene: TRBJ2-3; d_gene: .; abundance: .; CDR3nt: TGCAGCGTTGCTGGGCCTAGTAGCACAGATACGCAGTATTTT; CDR3aa: CSVAGPSSTDTQYF
v_gene: TRBV27; j_gene: TRBJ2-7; d_gene: .; abundance: .; CDR3nt: TGTGCCAGCAGTTTGTCCGGGGGCGAGCAGTACTTC; CDR3aa: CASSLSGGEQYF
v_gene: TRBV7-8; j_gene: TRBJ1-5; d_gene: .; abundance: .; CDR3nt: TGTGCCAGCAGCTTAAGAGGGGGGACACCTCAGCCCCAGCATTTT; CDR3aa: CASSLRGGTPQPQHF
v_gene: TRBV11-1; j_gene: TRBJ2-2; d_gene: TRBD2; abundance: medium-sized; CDR3nt: TGTGCCAGCAGCCTCGAAGCGGGAGGGGCGAACACCGGGGAGCTGTTTTTT; CDR3aa: CASSLEAGGANTGELFF
v_gene: TRBV7-8; j_gene: TRBJ2-7; d_gene: .; abundance: once; CDR3nt: TGTGCCAGCAGCCCAAACTACGAGCAGTACTTC; CDR3aa: CASSPNYEQYF
v_gene: TRBV6-4; j_gene: TRBJ2-1; d_gene: TRBD2; abundance: .; CDR3nt: TGTGCCAGCAGTGTCGCTAGCGGAGAATACAATGAGCAGTTCTTC; CDR3aa: CASSVASGEYNEQFF
v_gene: TRBV9; j_gene: TRBJ2-7; d_gene: TRBD1; abundance: .; CDR3nt: TGTGCCAGCAGCGTGCTGGAGACAGGGACCGAGCAGTACTTC; CDR3aa: CASSVLETGTEQYF
v_gene: TRBV4-1; j_gene: TRBJ1-2; d_gene: TRBD1; abundance: .; CDR3nt: TGCGCCAGCAGCCAAGATCCAGCCGGGACAGGGGGCTATGGCTACACCTTC; CDR3aa: CASSQDPAGTGGYGYTF
v_gene: TRBV6-6; j_gene: TRBJ1-3; d_gene: .; abundance: few; CDR3nt: TGTGCCAGCAGTTACGACGACGGAATGGGAAACACCATATATTTT; CDR3aa: CASSYDDGMGNTIYF
v_gene: TRBV27; j_gene: TRBJ1-4; d_gene: TRBD1; abundance: .; CDR3nt: TGTGCCAGCAGTTTATCTTCTGTGGGGACAGGGATCGGGAAACTGTTTTTT; CDR3aa: CASSLSSVGTGIGKLFF
v_gene: TRBV6-5; j_gene: TRBJ2-2; d_gene: .; abundance: .; CDR3nt: TGTGCCAGCAGGCCCTATACCTACACCGGGGAGCTGTTTTTT; CDR3aa: CASRPYTYTGELFF
v_gene: TRBV11-1; j_gene: TRBJ2-7; d_gene: TRBD2; abundance: .; CDR3nt: TGTGCCAGCAGCACACTAGCGGGGTGGTTCGCCGAGCAGTACTTC; CDR3aa: CASSTLAGWFAEQYF
v_gene: TRBV7-2; j_gene: TRBJ2-7; d_gene: .; abundance: .; CDR3nt: TGTGCCAGCAGCTTAGGGAGGACCGAGCAGTACTTC; CDR3aa: CASSLGRTEQYF
v_gene: TRBV23-1; j_gene: TRBJ2-7; d_gene: .; abundance: few; CDR3nt: TGCGCCAGCAGTCACCCAGCGCTGAGGCGAGAGTTCCACGAGCAGTACTTC; CDR3aa: CASSHPALRREFHEQYF
v_gene: TRBV7-9; j_gene: TRBJ2-3; d_gene: .; abundance: few; CDR3nt: TGTGCCAGCAGCTTAGATGCCCCTGGACGGTACGCGCAGTATTTT; CDR3aa: CASSLDAPGRYAQYF
v_gene: TRBV29-1; j_gene: TRBJ2-7; d_gene: .; abundance: .; CDR3nt: TGCAGCGTTGAAGATGGCAGGAACTACGAGCAGTACTTC; CDR3aa: CSVEDGRNYEQYF
v_gene: TRBV15; j_gene: TRBJ1-4; d_gene: .; abundance: .; CDR3nt: TGTGCCACCAGCAGAGCGGGCCCTCCCCCGGGAAAACTGTTTTTT; CDR3aa: CATSRAGPPPGKLFF
v_gene: TRBV29-1; j_gene: TRBJ2-7; d_gene: .; abundance: .; CDR3nt: TGCAGCGTTGAAGAGGGCCGGAACTACGAGCAGTACTTC; CDR3aa: CSVEEGRNYEQYF
v_gene: TRBV9; j_gene: TRBJ2-7; d_gene: .; abundance: .; CDR3nt: TGTGCCAGCAGCGTAGAAGGGGTGGGGGTCTACGAGCAGTACTTC; CDR3aa: CASSVEGVGVYEQYF
v_gene: TRBV4-3; j_gene: TRBJ2-7; d_gene: .; abundance: .; CDR3nt: TGCGCCAGCAGCCAAGATAAACAGGGCTACGAGCAGTACTTC; CDR3aa: CASSQDKQGYEQYF
v_gene: TRBV5-5; j_gene: TRBJ2-7; d_gene: .; abundance: .; CDR3nt: TGTGCCAGCAGCTTGGATCCGGGAGAAAGCTACGAGCAGTACTTC; CDR3aa: CASSLDPGESYEQYF
v_gene: TRBV7-9; j_gene: TRBJ2-3; d_gene: TRBD1; abundance: .; CDR3nt: TGTGCCAGCAGCCCCCGGACAGGCTCTAGCACAGATACGCAGTATTTT; CDR3aa: CASSPRTGSSTDTQYF
v_gene: TRBV5-4; j_gene: TRBJ2-5; d_gene: .; abundance: .; CDR3nt: TGTGCCAGCAGCGGGAGCTATAGGCAAGAGACCCAGTACTTC; CDR3aa: CASSGSYRQETQYF
v_gene: TRBV5-1; j_gene: TRBJ1-5; d_gene: .; abundance: .; CDR3nt: TGCGCCAGCAGCCAGCGGGGTGATCAGCCCCAGCATTTT; CDR3aa: CASSQRGDQPQHF
v_gene: TRBV27; j_gene: TRBJ1-5; d_gene: .; abundance: .; CDR3nt: TGTGCCAGCAGTTTTGGACTCCACCAGCCCCAGCATTTT; CDR3aa: CASSFGLHQPQHF
v_gene: TRBV9; j_gene: TRBJ1-2; d_gene: TRBD1; abundance: .; CDR3nt: TGTGCCAGCAGCGGACAGGGGCACTATGGCTACACCTTC; CDR3aa: CASSGQGHYGYTF
v_gene: TRBV27; j_gene: TRBJ2-3; d_gene: TRBD1; abundance: .; CDR3nt: TGTGCCAGCAGTTCGGGGACAGGGATTAGGGATACGCAGTATTTT; CDR3aa: CASSSGTGIRDTQYF
v_gene: TRBV27; j_gene: TRBJ1-6; d_gene: TRBD1; abundance: .; CDR3nt: TGTGCCAGCAGTGACCGTGGGGACAGGGGATCACCCCTCCACTTT; CDR3aa: CASSDRGDRGSPLHF
v_gene: TRBV5-4; j_gene: TRBJ2-7; d_gene: TRBD1; abundance: .; CDR3nt: TGTGCCAGCAGCTTGGGGGACAGGGTTTTCGAGCAGTACTTC; CDR3aa: CASSLGDRVFEQYF
v_gene: TRBV12-5; j_gene: TRBJ1-2; d_gene: .; abundance: .; CDR3nt: TGTGCTAGTGGTTTGGAAGGGATCGGAGGGGGCTACACCTTC; CDR3aa: CASGLEGIGGGYTF
v_gene: TRBV19; j_gene: TRBJ2-1; d_gene: TRBD2; abundance: .; CDR3nt: TGTGCCAGTAGTACCCCGACTAGCGGGAGACATAAGCAGTTCTTC; CDR3aa: CASSTPTSGRHKQFF
v_gene: TRBV27; j_gene: TRBJ2-3; d_gene: .; abundance: .; CDR3nt: TGTGCCAGCAGTTTGCCGGGACGACCGACAGATACGCAGTATTTT; CDR3aa: CASSLPGRPTDTQYF
v_gene: TRBV10-2; j_gene: TRBJ1-1; d_gene: .; abundance: .; CDR3nt: TGCGCCAGCAAGGACGGGGGTACTGAAGCTTTCTTT; CDR3aa: CASKDGGTEAFF
v_gene: TRBV7-9; j_gene: TRBJ2-7; d_gene: .; abundance: .; CDR3nt: TGTGCCAGCAGCTACGGATCAGGGAATCTCCCCTACGAGCAGTACTTC; CDR3aa: CASSYGSGNLPYEQYF
v_gene: TRBV7-2; j_gene: TRBJ1-1; d_gene: .; abundance: few; CDR3nt: TGTGCCAGCAAGGTAACAGGGTATCGAACTGAAGCTTTCTTT; CDR3aa: CASKVTGYRTEAFF
v_gene: TRBV7-8; j_gene: TRBJ1-3; d_gene: .; abundance: .; CDR3nt: TGTGCCAGCAGCCCTGAGCGGAACACCATATATTTT; CDR3aa: CASSPERNTIYF
v_gene: TRBV29-1; j_gene: TRBJ1-2; d_gene: TRBD1; abundance: few; CDR3nt: TGCAGCGTTGAAGACGATCGGCCCACAGGGGTTAACTATGGCTACACCTTC; CDR3aa: CSVEDDRPTGVNYGYTF
v_gene: TRBV7-8; j_gene: TRBJ2-7; d_gene: TRBD2; abundance: .; CDR3nt: TGTGCCAGCAACGAACTAGCGGGAGGCTACGAGCAGTACTTC; CDR3aa: CASNELAGGYEQYF
v_gene: TRBV7-8; j_gene: TRBJ1-5; d_gene: .; abundance: .; CDR3nt: TGTGCCAGCAGCTTAGTTTTGGGGACCCAGCCCCAGCATTTT; CDR3aa: CASSLVLGTQPQHF
v_gene: TRBV19; j_gene: TRBJ2-1; d_gene: .; abundance: few; CDR3nt: TGTGCCAGTACTACGGGTTACAATGAGCAGTTCTTC; CDR3aa: CASTTGYNEQFF
v_gene: TRBV7-2; j_gene: TRBJ2-1; d_gene: .; abundance: .; CDR3nt: TGTGCCAGCAGCCCTGGGACGGGGTACTCCTACAATGAGCAGTTCTTC; CDR3aa: CASSPGTGYSYNEQFF
v_gene: TRBV12-5; j_gene: TRBJ1-2; d_gene: TRBD1; abundance: few; CDR3nt: TGTGCTAGTGGTCGGACAGGGCAACTGGCTGGCTACACCTTC; CDR3aa: CASGRTGQLAGYTF
v_gene: TRBV6-1; j_gene: TRBJ1-4; d_gene: .; abundance: .; CDR3nt: TGTGCCAGCAGGCACAGGGCGGAGGAAAAACTGTTTTTT; CDR3aa: CASRHRAEEKLFF
v_gene: TRBV30; j_gene: TRBJ2-2; d_gene: .; abundance: .; CDR3nt: TGTGCCTGGAGTGTACCGGAGGTGGGAACCGGGGAGCTGTTTTTT; CDR3aa: CAWSVPEVGTGELFF
v_gene: TRBV9; j_gene: TRBJ1-2; d_gene: .; abundance: .; CDR3nt: TGTGCCAGCAGCGCCCCCCTCGGGGTAGGGTATGGCTACACCTTC; CDR3aa: CASSAPLGVGYGYTF
v_gene: TRBV5-8; j_gene: TRBJ2-3; d_gene: .; abundance: .; CDR3nt: TGTGCCAGCAGCTTGGATTGGGTGGATACGCAGTATTTT; CDR3aa: CASSLDWVDTQYF
v_gene: TRBV7-8; j_gene: TRBJ2-3; d_gene: .; abundance: .; CDR3nt: TGTGCCAGCAGAGAGAGGGGGGGCGGACGCACAGATACGCAGTATTTT; CDR3aa: CASRERGGGRTDTQYF
v_gene: TRBV9; j_gene: TRBJ1-2; d_gene: TRBD1; abundance: .; CDR3nt: TGTGCCAGCAGCGTAGCAGACAGGGTGTATGGCTACACCTTC; CDR3aa: CASSVADRVYGYTF
v_gene: TRBV4-1; j_gene: TRBJ1-1; d_gene: TRBD1; abundance: few; CDR3nt: TGCGCCAGCAGCCAAGAGCAGGGGGTGAACACTGAAGCTTTCTTT; CDR3aa: CASSQEQGVNTEAFF
v_gene: TRBV7-9; j_gene: TRBJ2-3; d_gene: .; abundance: .; CDR3nt: TGTGCCAGCAGCTTATTAGACGTCACAGATACGCAGTATTTT; CDR3aa: CASSLLDVTDTQYF
v_gene: TRBV5-6; j_gene: TRBJ2-7; d_gene: TRBD1; abundance: .; CDR3nt: TGTGCCAGCAGCCGGGACAGCTACGAGCAGTACTTC; CDR3aa: CASSRDSYEQYF
v_gene: TRBV7-9; j_gene: TRBJ1-3; d_gene: .; abundance: medium-sized; CDR3nt: TGTGCCAGCGCCGGGACCTCAAACACCATATATTTT; CDR3aa: CASAGTSNTIYF